The clone carrying this TCR beta chain was picked up many times. Its cognate antigen is unknown. Unique molecular identifiers were used to barcode this TCRbeta library. TCRdb analysed the PCR reads with MiXCR anew, one entry per CDR3 protein. The data contain around 580,000 distinct CDR3 sequences, 20% to 25% of them singletons. The data are from a study of T-cell reconstitution after alpha-beta-depleted transplantation in children. General study points: Fresh T-cell production supplied most of the T-cell counts and diversity seen one year after transplant.

Here the sequenced sample was PBMCs, mostly from graft donor cells, taken 360 days after TCRalphabeta/CD19-depleted stem cell transplant. The receptor was derived from a boy under two years old who had a stem cell transplant for acute myeloid leukemia, so the T cells may come from the graft donor.

CDR3 nucleotide sequence: TGCAGCGTTGATACAGGGATCACAGATACGCAGTATTTT. Protein product: CSVDTGITDTQYF. The chain carries TRBV29-1 and TRBJ2-3, with a weak D call TRBD1 (6 bases). The germline CDR1 and CDR2 sequences are SQVTM and ANQGSEA. Trimming left V 3 bases short and J 2 bases short, with 9 bases between. The CDR3 spans 13 residues.